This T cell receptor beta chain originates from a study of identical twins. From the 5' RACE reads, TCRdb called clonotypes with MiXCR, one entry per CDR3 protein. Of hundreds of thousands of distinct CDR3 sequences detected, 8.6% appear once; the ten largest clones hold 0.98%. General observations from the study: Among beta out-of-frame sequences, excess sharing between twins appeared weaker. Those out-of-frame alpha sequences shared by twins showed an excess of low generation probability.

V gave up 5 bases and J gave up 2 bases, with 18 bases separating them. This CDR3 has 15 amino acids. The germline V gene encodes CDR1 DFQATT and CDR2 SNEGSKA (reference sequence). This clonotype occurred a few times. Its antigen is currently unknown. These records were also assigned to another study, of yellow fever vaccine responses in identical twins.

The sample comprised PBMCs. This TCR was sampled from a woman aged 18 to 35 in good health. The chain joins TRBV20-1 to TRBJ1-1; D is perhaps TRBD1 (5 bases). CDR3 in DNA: TGCAGTGCTTCCTCCCTGGTGAGGGGAAACACTGAAGCTTTCTTT. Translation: CSASSLVRGNTEAFF.